Below are 20 T cell receptor beta chains sequenced from a single sample in a study of cytomegalovirus exposure and HLA in healthy donors. The PCR had 60 Vbeta and 13 Jbeta primers. Profiled with immunoSEQ multiplex PCR; TCRdb holds only in-frame clones, not every one. The data contain around 190,000 clones, less than 80% of them singletons. The sequenced material came from PBMCs. These receptors were collected from a woman in her thirties in good health and CMV-seropositive.

V gene TRBV4-1 combines with J gene TRBJ1-5, with unresolved D. This CDR3 region has 17 residues. Trimming pared 0 bases from V and 0 bases from J, leaving 12 bases between. The germline V gene encodes CDR1 MGHRA and CDR2 YSYEKL. This CDR3 reads CASSQDKAGYSNQPQHF. Here the CDR3 DNA reads TGCGCCAGCAGCCAAGACAAGGCAGGTTATAGCAATCAGCCCCAGCATTTT.

The chain employs TRBV5-8 and TRBJ2-3, with D possibly TRBD1 on 5 matching bases. Deletions cut 4 bases from V and 1 base from J, with 16 bases between. Germline V gene lookup returns CDR1 SGHTS and CDR2 YDEGEE. The CDR3 has 16 amino acids. CDR3 DNA sequence: TGTGCCAGCAGCGCCTACCAGGGTGGGGGCACAGATACGCAGTATTTT. It is translated as CASSAYQGGGTDTQYF.

This chain connects TRBV21-1 to TRBJ1-5. TRBV21-1 is shown as a pseudogene. The CDR3 covers 15 residues. As DNA, the CDR3 is TGTGCCAGCAGCCCAATTGGGGGGGGCCATCAGCCCCAGCATTTT. It specifies CASSPIGGGHQPQHF.

The V gene is TRBV7-9, the J gene TRBJ1-1, with 7 bases matching TRBD1. CDR1 SEHNR and CDR2 FQNEAQ come from the germline V gene (reference sequence). The V segment lost 2 bases and the J segment 3 bases; nucleotides outside the gene matches: 3. The CDR3 has 14 residues. CDR3 residues: CASSLTGEDTEAFF. CDR3 coding DNA: TGTGCCAGCAGCTTAACAGGGGAGGACACTGAAGCTTTCTTT.

This chain uses TRBV7-8 with TRBJ2-7; 9 bases are a match to TRBD2. J was trimmed by 3 bases and V by 5 bases; bases with no gene match: 8. CDR3 size: 15 residues. Germline V gene data show CDR1 as SGHVS and CDR2 as FQNEAQ. The CDR3, as DNA: TGTGCCAGCAGCCCCAAGCGGGAGGTCCTCTACGAGCAGTACTTC. Residues: CASSPKREVLYEQYF.

V is TRBV7-9 and J is TRBJ1-5; tentative D call: TRBD1 (6 bases). The V end was cut by 8 bases, the J end by 12 bases, with 23 bases between. The CDR3 sequence is 14 residues long. Germline CDR1 SEHNR, CDR2 FQNEAQ (reference sequence). CDR3 in amino acids: CASFSGVHRGGQHF. In DNA form, the CDR3 reads TGTGCCAGCTTCTCTGGAGTCCACCGAGGGGGCCAGCATTTT.

This clone was counted once. V usage is TRBV5-1 and J usage is TRBJ2-7, with 8 bases fitting TRBD1. The ends lost 4 bases at V and 3 bases at J; junction bases unmatched: 3. Germline CDR1 SGHRS, CDR2 YFSETQ. The CDR3 length is 13 residues. The DNA for the CDR3 is TGCGCCAGCAGCGGAACAGGGGGCTACGAGCAGTACTTC. Protein sequence: CASSGTGGYEQYF.

This chain connects TRBV19 to TRBJ1-1; maybe TRBD1 (5 bases). The CDR3 totals 12 residues. Germline V lookup: CDR1 LNHDA, CDR2 SQIVND (reference sequence). V lost 4 bases, J lost 8 bases, and 11 bases lay in between. The CDR3 sequence: CASSTEDKEAFF. CDR3 bases: TGTGCCAGTAGTACCGAGGACAAGGAAGCTTTCTTT.

This clone occurred once. The chain carries TRBV2 and TRBJ1-4, with a weak D call TRBD1 (6 bases). Trimming took off 7 bases at V and 7 bases at J, with 13 bases between the two ends. Germline V CDR1 and CDR2: SNHLY, FYNNEI. This CDR3 has 13 amino acids. The DNA of the CDR3 is TGTGCCAGCATGGGGGCCCGCGGTGAAAAACTGTTTTTT. Translating gives CASMGARGEKLFF.

The chain joins TRBV10-3 to TRBJ2-1; 13 nucleotides agree with TRBD2. Germline loops: CDR1 ENHRY, CDR2 SYGVKD. CDR3 length: 14 amino acids. Trimming took 6 bases from V and 10 from J; bases not matched to a gene: 6. In nucleotides, the CDR3 is TGTGCCATCAGGAGCGGACTAGCGGGAGACGAGCAGTTCTTC. It translates to CAIRSGLAGDEQFF.

The CDR3 DNA is TGTGCCAGCAGCTTAAACAGAAATCAGCCCCAGCATTTT. Translation: CASSLNRNQPQHF. The gene calls are TRBV11-3 and TRBJ1-5; no definite D call. The CDR3 loop spans 13 amino acids. Trimming pared 2 bases from V and 4 bases from J, leaving 6 bases between. Germline CDR1 and CDR2: SGHNT and YENEEA.

This chain joins TRBV10-2 and TRBJ1-1, with a possible D match to TRBD1 (5 bases). This CDR3 spans 21 amino acids. V was pared by 0 bases and J by 0 bases, with 26 bases between. The germline CDR1 and CDR2 sequences are WSHSY and SAAADI. The CDR3 loop reads CASSESRLDKRAFYMNTEAFF. The CDR3 nucleotides read TGCGCCAGCAGTGAGTCACGATTGGACAAGAGAGCCTTCTACATGAACACTGAAGCTTTCTTT.

V is TRBV5-3 and J is TRBJ1-1, with D possibly TRBD1 on 6 matching bases. TRBV5-3 is identified as an open reading frame with a role that is uncertain. CDR3 length: 16 amino acids. V was cut by 4 bases and J by 2 bases, with 18 bases left in between. The CDR3 spells CARSPGQSPDNTEAFF. In DNA, the CDR3 is TGTGCCAGAAGCCCTGGACAGTCCCCCGATAACACTGAAGCTTTCTTT.

The chain carries TRBV27 and TRBJ2-4; TRBD2 matches at 11 bases. The CDR3 contains 16 residues. V gave up 4 bases and J gave up 0 bases; unmatched junction bases: 2. Germline V gene data show CDR1 as MNHEY and CDR2 as SMNVEV (reference sequence). For the CDR3, the DNA is TGTGCCAGCAGTTCCGGGACTAGCGGAGCCAAAAACATTCAGTACTTC. Encoded protein: CASSSGTSGAKNIQYF.

V usage is TRBV4-1 and J usage is TRBJ2-2; a weak D match, TRBD2 (6 bases). The germline V and J ends were trimmed by 4 bases and 0 bases, with 15 bases remaining between them. The length of the CDR3 is 17 residues. Germline values: CDR1 MGHRA, CDR2 YSYEKL. The CDR3 loop reads CASSPGVAGTNTGELFF. Here the CDR3 DNA reads TGCGCCAGCAGCCCCGGTGTGGCGGGAACGAACACCGGGGAGCTGTTTTTT.

The table lists this clone with a few counts. This chain uses TRBV4-3 with TRBJ1-1; D is perhaps TRBD1 (5 bases). V lost 3 bases and J 0 bases, leaving 11 bases between the germline ends. Per the germline V gene, CDR1 is LGHNA and CDR2 is YSLEER. CDR3 length equals 15 residues. The chain's CDR3 is CASSQDTALNTEAFF. The CDR3 DNA is TGCGCCAGCAGCCAGGACACAGCGTTGAACACTGAAGCTTTCTTT.

The chain recombines TRBV4-2 with TRBJ1-5, with D possibly TRBD1 on 6 matching bases. Germline V gene lookup returns CDR1 LGHNA and CDR2 YNFKEQ. CDR3 length: 16 amino acids. The V end lost 0 bases, the J end lost 0 bases, and 9 bases lay between the germline ends. The CDR3 loop is CASSQEGDNSNQPQHF. The DNA of the CDR3 is TGTGCCAGCAGCCAAGAGGGGGACAATAGCAATCAGCCCCAGCATTTT.

The rearrangement joins TRBV11-2 to TRBJ1-2, with D maybe TRBD1 (6 bases). The CDR3 is made up of 13 amino acids. The V gene's germline CDR1 is SGHAT and CDR2 FQNNGV. Deletions cut 5 bases from V and 6 bases from J, with 13 bases between. This CDR3 is CASSGGAAHGYTF. CDR3 bases: TGTGCCAGCAGCGGGGGGGCCGCTCATGGCTACACCTTC.

The chain recombines TRBV18 with TRBJ2-7; 10 bases map to TRBD2. This CDR3 has 15 amino acids. V lost 4 bases to trimming and J lost 7 bases; unmatched junction nucleotides: 10. Germline V gene lookup returns CDR1 KGHSH and CDR2 LQKENI. The DNA of the CDR3 is TGTGCCAGCTCACGTCCGCAGGGACTAGCGAGAGAGCAGTACTTC. Protein: CASSRPQGLAREQYF.

This clone was detected only a few times. This chain uses TRBV28 with TRBJ1-5; no clear D gene. The CDR3 sequence is 13 residues long. V was shortened by 5 bases and J by 6 bases, with 11 bases between the two germline ends. Germline values: CDR1 MDHEN, CDR2 SYDVKM. CDR3 protein: CASSPVAIQPQHF. CDR3 bases: TGTGCCAGCAGTCCCGTCGCGATTCAGCCCCAGCATTTT.